The present TCR beta chain was sequenced within a study of response to subunit inactivated influenza vaccine. General observations from the study: Authors proposed each seasonal influenza vaccination draws in few new T cells.

CDR1 is SNHLY, CDR2 FYNNEI, per germline. This CDR3 is 11 amino acids long. The germline V and J ends were trimmed by 6 bases and 10 bases, with 12 bases remaining between them. This clonotype showed up just a few times. Its antigen remains unknown. TCRdb fed the RT-PCR reads into MiXCR, producing one record per CDR3 protein. There are 160,000 or so distinct CDR3 sequences in the sample; roughly a tenth occur only once, and approximately 13% lies in the top ten. The specimen comprised non-naive T cells sorted from PBMCs, sampled around seven weeks after vaccination. This TCR was recovered from a man between 45 and 60 years old who received an inactivated influenza vaccine. The chain links TRBV2 to TRBJ1-1; tentative D call: TRBD1 (6 bases). The CDR3 DNA is TGTGCCAGCAGGTCGGACAGTCTAGCTTTCTTT. Translation: CASRSDSLAFF. Based on the CDR3 plus reference TRBV2 and TRBJ1-1, the full variable domain is EPEVTQTPSHQVTQMGQEVILRCVPISNHLYFYWYRQILGQKVEFLVSFYNNEISEKSEIFDDQFSVERPDGSNFTLKIRSTKLEDSAMYFCASRSDSLAFFGQGTRLTVV.